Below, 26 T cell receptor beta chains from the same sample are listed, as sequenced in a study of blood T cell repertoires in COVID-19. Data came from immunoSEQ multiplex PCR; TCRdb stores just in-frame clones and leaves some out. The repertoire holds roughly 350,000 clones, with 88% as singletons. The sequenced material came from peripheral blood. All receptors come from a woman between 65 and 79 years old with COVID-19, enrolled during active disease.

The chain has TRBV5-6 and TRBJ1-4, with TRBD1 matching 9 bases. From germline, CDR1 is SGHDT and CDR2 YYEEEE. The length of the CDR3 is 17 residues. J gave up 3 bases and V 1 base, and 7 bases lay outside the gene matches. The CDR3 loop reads CASSLIHRGLANEKLFF. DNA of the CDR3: TGTGCCAGCAGCTTGATTCACAGGGGGCTTGCTAATGAAAAACTGTTTTTT.

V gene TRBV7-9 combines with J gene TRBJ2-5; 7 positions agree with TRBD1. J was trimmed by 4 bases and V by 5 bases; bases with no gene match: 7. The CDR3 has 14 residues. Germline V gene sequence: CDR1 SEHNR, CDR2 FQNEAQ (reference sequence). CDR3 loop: CASSPGQPGETQYF. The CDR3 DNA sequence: TGTGCCAGCAGCCCGGGACAGCCAGGAGAGACCCAGTACTTC. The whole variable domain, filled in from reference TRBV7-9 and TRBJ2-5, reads DTGVSQNPRHKITKRGQNVTFRCDPISEHNRLYWYRQTLGQGPEFLTYFQNEAQLEKSRLLSDRFSAERPKGSFSTLEIQRTEQGDSAMYLCASSPGQPGETQYFGPGTRLLVL.

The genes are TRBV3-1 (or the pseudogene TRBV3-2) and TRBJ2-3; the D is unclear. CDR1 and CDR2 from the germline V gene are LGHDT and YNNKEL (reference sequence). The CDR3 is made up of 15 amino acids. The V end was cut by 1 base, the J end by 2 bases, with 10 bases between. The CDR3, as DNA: TGTGCCAGCAGCCAAGGGGCCTCTTCCACAGATACGCAGTATTTT. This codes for CASSQGASSTDTQYF.

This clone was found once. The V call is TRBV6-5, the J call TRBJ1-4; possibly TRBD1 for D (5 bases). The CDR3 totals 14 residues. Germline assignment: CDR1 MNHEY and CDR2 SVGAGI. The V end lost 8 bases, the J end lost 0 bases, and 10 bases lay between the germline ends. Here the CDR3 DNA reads TGTGCCAGCTCGTGGGGCGCAACTAATGAAAAACTGTTTTTT. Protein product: CASSWGATNEKLFF.

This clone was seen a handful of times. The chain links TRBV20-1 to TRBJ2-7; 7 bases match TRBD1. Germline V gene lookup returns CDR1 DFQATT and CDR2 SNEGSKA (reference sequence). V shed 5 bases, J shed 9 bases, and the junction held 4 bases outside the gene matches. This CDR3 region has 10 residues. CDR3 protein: CSAGDRVQYF. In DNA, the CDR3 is TGCAGTGCTGGTGACAGGGTGCAGTACTTC.

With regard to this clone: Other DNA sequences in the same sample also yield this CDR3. DNA for the CDR3: TGTGCCAGTAGTACGAGACTAGCGGGGGGGCCAGATACGCAGTATTTT. Residues: CASSTRLAGGPDTQYF. The chain has TRBV19 and TRBJ2-3; 14 bases line up with TRBD2. This CDR3 comprises 16 residues. V lost 4 bases, J lost 4 bases, and 4 bases stayed unmatched. From germline, CDR1 is LNHDA and CDR2 SQIVND (reference sequence).

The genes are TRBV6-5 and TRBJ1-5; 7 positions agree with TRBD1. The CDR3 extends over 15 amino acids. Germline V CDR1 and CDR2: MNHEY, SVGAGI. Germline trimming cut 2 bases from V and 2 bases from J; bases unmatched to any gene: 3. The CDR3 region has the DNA TGTGCCAGCAGTTACAAGGGGGCCGGCAATCAGCCCCAGCATTTT. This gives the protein CASSYKGAGNQPQHF.

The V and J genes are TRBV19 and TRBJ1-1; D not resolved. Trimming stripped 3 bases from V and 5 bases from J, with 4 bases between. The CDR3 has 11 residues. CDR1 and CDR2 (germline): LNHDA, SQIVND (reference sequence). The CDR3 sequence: CASSIMTEAFF. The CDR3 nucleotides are TGTGCCAGTAGTATTATGACTGAAGCTTTCTTT.

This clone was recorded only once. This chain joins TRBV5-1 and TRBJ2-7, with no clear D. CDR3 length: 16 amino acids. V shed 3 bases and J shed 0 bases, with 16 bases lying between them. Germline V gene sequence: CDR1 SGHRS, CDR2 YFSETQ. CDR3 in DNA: TGCGCCAGCAGCTCCGGCCCCGTCCCTAGCTCCTACGAGCAGTACTTC. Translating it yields CASSSGPVPSSYEQYF.

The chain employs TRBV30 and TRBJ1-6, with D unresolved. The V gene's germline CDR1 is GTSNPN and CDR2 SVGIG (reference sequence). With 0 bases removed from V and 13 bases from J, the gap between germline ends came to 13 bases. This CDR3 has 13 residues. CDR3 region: CAWSVSNGDPLHF. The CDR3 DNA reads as TGTGCCTGGAGTGTATCGAACGGAGATCCCCTCCACTTT.

The CDR3 here is CASSGDRGYEQYF. The CDR3 bases are TGTGCCAGCAGTGGGGACAGGGGATACGAGCAGTACTTC. This chain links TRBV2 with TRBJ2-7; TRBD1 matches 10 bases. With 4 bases clipped from V and 4 bases from J, the junction kept 1 base outside the gene matches. The CDR3 is 13 residues long. CDR1 and CDR2 from the germline V gene are SNHLY and FYNNEI.

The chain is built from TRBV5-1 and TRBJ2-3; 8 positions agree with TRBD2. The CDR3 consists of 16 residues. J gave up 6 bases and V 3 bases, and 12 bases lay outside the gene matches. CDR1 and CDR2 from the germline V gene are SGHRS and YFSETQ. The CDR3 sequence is CASSYYFGGAGDTQYF. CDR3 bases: TGCGCCAGCAGCTACTACTTCGGGGGGGCCGGGGATACGCAGTATTTT. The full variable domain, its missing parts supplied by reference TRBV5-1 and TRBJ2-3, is KAGVTQTPRYLIKTRGQQVTLSCSPISGHRSVSWYQQTPGQGLQFLFEYFSETQRNKGNFPGRFSGRQFSNSRSEMNVSTLELGDSALYLCASSYYFGGAGDTQYFGPGTRLTVL.

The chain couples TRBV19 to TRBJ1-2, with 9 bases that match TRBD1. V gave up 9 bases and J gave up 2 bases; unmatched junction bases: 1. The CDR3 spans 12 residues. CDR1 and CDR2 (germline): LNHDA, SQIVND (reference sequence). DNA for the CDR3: TGTGCCAGCGGACAGGGGAACTATGGCTACACCTTC. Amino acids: CASGQGNYGYTF.

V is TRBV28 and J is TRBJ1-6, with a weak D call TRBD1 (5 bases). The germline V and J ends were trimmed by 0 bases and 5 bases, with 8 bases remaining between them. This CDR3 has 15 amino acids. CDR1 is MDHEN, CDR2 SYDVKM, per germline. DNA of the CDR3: TGTGCCAGCAGTTTATGGAGGACAAATAATTCACCCCTCCACTTT. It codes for CASSLWRTNNSPLHF.

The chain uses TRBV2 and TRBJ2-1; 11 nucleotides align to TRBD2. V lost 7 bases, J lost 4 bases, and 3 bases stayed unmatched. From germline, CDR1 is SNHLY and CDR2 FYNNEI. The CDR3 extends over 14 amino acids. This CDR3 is CASKLAGAYNEQFF. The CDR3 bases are TGTGCCAGCAAACTAGCGGGAGCTTACAATGAGCAGTTCTTC.

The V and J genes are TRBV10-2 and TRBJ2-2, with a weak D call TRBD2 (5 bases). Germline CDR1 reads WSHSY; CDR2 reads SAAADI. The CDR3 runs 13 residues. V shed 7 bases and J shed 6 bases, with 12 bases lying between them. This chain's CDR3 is CASIPPGSGELFF. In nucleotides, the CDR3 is TGCGCCAGCATCCCCCCGGGGTCCGGGGAGCTGTTTTTT.

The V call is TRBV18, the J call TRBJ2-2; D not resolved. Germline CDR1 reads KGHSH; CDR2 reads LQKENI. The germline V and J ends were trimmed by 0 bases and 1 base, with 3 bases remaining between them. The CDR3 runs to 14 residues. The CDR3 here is CASSPPKNTGELFF. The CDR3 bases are TGTGCCAGCTCACCACCCAAGAACACCGGGGAGCTGTTTTTT. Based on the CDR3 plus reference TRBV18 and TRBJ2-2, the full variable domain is NAGVMQNPRHLVRRRGQEARLRCSPMKGHSHVYWYRQLPEEGLKFMVYLQKENIIDESGMPKERFSAEFPKEGPSILRIQQVVRGDSAAYFCASSPPKNTGELFFGEGSRLTVL.

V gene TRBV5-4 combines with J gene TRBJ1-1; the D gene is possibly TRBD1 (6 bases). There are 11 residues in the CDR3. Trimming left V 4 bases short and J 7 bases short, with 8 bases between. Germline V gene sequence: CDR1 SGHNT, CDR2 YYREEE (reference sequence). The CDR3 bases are TGTGCCAGCAGCCTCAGGGGTGAAGCTTTCTTT. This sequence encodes CASSLRGEAFF.

CDR3 protein: CASSPRTAYGYTF. CDR3 sequence (DNA): TGTGCCAGCAGTCCTCGGACTGCGTATGGCTACACCTTC. V and J are TRBV12-3 or TRBV12-4 and TRBJ1-2; D gene ambiguous. V was trimmed by 5 bases and J by 5 bases, leaving 12 bases between them. The CDR3 has 13 residues.

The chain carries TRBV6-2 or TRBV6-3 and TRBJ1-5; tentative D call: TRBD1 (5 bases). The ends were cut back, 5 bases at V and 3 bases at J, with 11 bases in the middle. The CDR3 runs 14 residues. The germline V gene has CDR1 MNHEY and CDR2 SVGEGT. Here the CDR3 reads CASSVGADNQPQHF. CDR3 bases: TGTGCCAGCAGTGTAGGGGCCGACAATCAGCCCCAGCATTTT.

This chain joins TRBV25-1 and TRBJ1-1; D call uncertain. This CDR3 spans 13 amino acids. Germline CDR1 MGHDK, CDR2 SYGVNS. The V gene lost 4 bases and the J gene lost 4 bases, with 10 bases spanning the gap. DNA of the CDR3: TGTGCCAGCAGTGGGAGTGGTGGCACTGAAGCTTTCTTT. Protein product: CASSGSGGTEAFF.

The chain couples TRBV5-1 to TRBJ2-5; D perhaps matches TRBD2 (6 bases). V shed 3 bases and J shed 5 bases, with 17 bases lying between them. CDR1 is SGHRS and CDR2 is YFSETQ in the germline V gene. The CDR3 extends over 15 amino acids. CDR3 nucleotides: TGCGCCAGCAGCTCATCCGGGACTGCATGGGAGACCCAGTACTTC. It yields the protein CASSSSGTAWETQYF.

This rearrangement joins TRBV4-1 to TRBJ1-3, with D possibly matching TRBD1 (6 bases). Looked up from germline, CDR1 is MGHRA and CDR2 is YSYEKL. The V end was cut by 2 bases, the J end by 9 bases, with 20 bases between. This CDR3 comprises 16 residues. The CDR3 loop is CASSQFPRGAEFTIYF. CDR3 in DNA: TGCGCCAGCAGCCAATTCCCCCGGGGGGCAGAGTTCACCATATATTTT.

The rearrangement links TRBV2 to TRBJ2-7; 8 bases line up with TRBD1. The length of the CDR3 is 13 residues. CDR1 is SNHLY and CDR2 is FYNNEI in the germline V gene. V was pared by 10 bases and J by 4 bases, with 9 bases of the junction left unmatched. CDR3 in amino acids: CAISDRDGYEQYF. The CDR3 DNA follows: TGTGCCATCTCGGACAGGGACGGTTACGAGCAGTACTTC.

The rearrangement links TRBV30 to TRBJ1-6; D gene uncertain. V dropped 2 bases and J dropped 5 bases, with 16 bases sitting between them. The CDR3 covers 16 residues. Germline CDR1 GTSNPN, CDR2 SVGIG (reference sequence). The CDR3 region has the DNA TGTGCCTGGAGTCGACACATAGGGAGTAATAATTCACCCCTCCACTTT. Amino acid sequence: CAWSRHIGSNNSPLHF.

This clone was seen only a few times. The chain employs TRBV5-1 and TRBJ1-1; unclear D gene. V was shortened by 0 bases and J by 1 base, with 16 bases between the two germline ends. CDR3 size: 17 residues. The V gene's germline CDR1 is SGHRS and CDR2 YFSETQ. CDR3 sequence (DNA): TGCGCCAGCAGCTTGGTTCTGGGTGGGGAGCCGAACACTGAAGCTTTCTTT. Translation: CASSLVLGGEPNTEAFF.